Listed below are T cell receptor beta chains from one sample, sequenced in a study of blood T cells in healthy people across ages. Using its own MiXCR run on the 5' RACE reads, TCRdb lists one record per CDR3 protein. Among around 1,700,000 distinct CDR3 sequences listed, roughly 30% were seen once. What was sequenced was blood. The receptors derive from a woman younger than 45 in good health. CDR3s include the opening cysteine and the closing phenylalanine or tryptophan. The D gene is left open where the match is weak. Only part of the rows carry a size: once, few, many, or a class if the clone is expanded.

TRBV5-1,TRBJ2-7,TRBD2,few,CASTLSGGTSSYEQYF,TGCGCCAGCACCCTTAGCGGGGGGACCTCCTCCTACGAGCAGTACTTC
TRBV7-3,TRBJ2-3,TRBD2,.,CASSFGTSGVYDTQYF,TGTGCCAGCAGCTTTGGGACTAGCGGGGTGTATGATACGCAGTATTTT
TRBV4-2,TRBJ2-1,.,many,CASSPTSRDRYNEQFF,TGTGCCAGCAGCCCAACTAGCCGGGACAGATACAATGAGCAGTTCTTC
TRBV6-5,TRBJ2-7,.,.,CASSRNAHEQYF,TGTGCCAGCAGTCGAAATGCTCACGAGCAGTACTTC
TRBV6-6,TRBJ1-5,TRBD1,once,CASRLGTGNSNQPQHF,TGTGCCAGCAGACTAGGGACAGGGAATAGCAATCAGCCCCAGCATTTT
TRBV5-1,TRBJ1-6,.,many,CASSLGAGRSSPLHF,TGCGCCAGCAGCTTGGGGGCAGGCAGGAGTTCACCCCTCCACTTT
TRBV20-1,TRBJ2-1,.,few,CSAGLSGNEQFF,TGCAGTGCCGGCCTCTCCGGAAATGAGCAGTTCTTC
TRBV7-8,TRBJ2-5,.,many,CASSFGDGEPMQETQYF,TGTGCCAGCAGCTTCGGGGACGGGGAACCAATGCAAGAGACCCAGTACTTC
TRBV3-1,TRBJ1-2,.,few,CASSQELVVGGYTF,TGTGCCAGCAGCCAAGAATTAGTGGTCGGGGGCTACACCTTC
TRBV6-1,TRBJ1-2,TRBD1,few,CASSNNAGTGTVVYGYTF,TGTGCCAGCAGCAACAACGCCGGGACAGGGACAGTGGTGTATGGCTACACCTTC
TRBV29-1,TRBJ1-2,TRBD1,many,CSVEGGQYNLNYGYTF,TGCAGCGTTGAAGGGGGACAGTATAACCTTAACTATGGCTACACCTTC
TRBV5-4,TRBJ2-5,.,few,CASSPWTTRETQYF,TGTGCCAGCAGCCCCTGGACAACCCGGGAGACCCAGTACTTC
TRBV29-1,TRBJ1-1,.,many,CSVEDGLNTEAFF,TGCAGCGTTGAAGACGGATTGAACACTGAAGCTTTCTTT
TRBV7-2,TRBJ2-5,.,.,CASSPGRGRGQETQYF,TGTGCCAGCAGCCCCGGTAGGGGCAGGGGCCAAGAGACCCAGTACTTC
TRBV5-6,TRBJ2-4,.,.,CASSTQGASKNIQYF,TGTGCCAGCAGCACACAAGGGGCTTCCAAAAACATTCAGTACTTC
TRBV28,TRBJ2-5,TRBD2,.,CASSSIAGVGETQYF,TGTGCCAGCAGTTCAATAGCGGGAGTTGGGGAGACCCAGTACTTC
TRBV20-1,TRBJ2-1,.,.,CSASFPGRGFAEQFF,TGCAGTGCTAGTTTCCCGGGACGGGGGTTTGCTGAGCAGTTCTTC
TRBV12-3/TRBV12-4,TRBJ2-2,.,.,CASMISGRGELFF,TGTGCCAGCATGATATCTGGAAGAGGGGAGCTGTTTTTT
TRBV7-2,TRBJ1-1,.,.,CASSFDRKSEAFF,TGTGCCAGCAGCTTTGACCGGAAGAGTGAAGCTTTCTTT
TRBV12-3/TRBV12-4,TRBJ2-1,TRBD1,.,CAISYPRGQGLVEQFF,TGTGCCATCAGTTATCCCCGCGGACAGGGTCTGGTGGAGCAGTTCTTC
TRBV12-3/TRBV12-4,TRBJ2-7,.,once,CASSLDRCYEQYF,TGTGCCAGCAGTTTGGACCGATGCTACGAGCAGTACTTC
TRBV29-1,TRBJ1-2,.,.,CSGVDPSAEDTF,TGCAGCGGTGTTGACCCCTCGGCGGAGGACACCTTC
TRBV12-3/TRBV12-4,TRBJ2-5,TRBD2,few,CASRGGTSGIQETQYF,TGTGCCAGCAGGGGGGGGACTAGCGGGATTCAAGAGACCCAGTATTTC
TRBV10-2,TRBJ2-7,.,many,CASSEPTGNEQYF,TGCGCCAGCAGTGAGCCCACAGGGAATGAGCAGTACTTC
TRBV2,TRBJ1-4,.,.,CASIQDRLTPEKLFF,TGTGCCAGCATACAAGACAGGTTGACGCCTGAAAAACTGTTTTTT
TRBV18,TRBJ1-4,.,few,CASSLRGGTNEKLFF,TGTGCCAGCTCACTTCGAGGGGGAACTAATGAAAAACTGTTTTTT
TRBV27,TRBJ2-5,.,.,CASGLTRGTPQETQYF,TGTGCCAGCGGCCTAACTCGGGGGACCCCCCAAGAGACCCAGTACTTC
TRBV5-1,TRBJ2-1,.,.,CASSFSNPGGAYNEQFF,TGCGCCAGCAGCTTCTCAAACCCAGGGGGGGCCTACAATGAGCAGTTCTTC
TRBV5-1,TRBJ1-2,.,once,CASSFGGSDYGYTF,TGCGCCAGCAGCTTCGGGGGGAGCGACTATGGCTACACCTTC
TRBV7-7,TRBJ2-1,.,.,CASSLGIAANEQFF,TGTGCCAGCAGCTTGGGAATAGCGGCGAATGAGCAGTTCTTC
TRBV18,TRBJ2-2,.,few,CASSPPGVTGELFF,TGTGCCAGCTCCCCCCCGGGGGTCACCGGGGAGCTGTTTTTT
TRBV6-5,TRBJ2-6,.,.,CASSEGRPSGANVLTF,TGTGCCAGCAGCGAGGGACGGCCCTCTGGGGCCAACGTCCTGACTTTC
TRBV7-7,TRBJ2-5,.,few,CASSLIKGGMGTQYF,TGTGCCAGCAGCCTAATCAAGGGGGGCATGGGGACCCAGTACTTC
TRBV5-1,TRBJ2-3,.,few,CASARDSLRTDTQYF,TGCGCCAGTGCCCGGGACTCCCTCCGCACAGATACGCAGTATTTT
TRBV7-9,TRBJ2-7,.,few,CASSSPRGEGLISYEQYF,TGTGCCAGCAGCTCTCCTAGGGGGGAGGGCCTGATCTCCTACGAGCAGTACTTC
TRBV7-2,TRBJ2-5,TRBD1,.,CASSSKRQGRETQYF,TGTGCCAGCAGCTCAAAACGACAGGGTCGGGAGACCCAGTACTTC
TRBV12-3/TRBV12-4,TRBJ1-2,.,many,CASSFKYLGGGYTF,TGTGCCAGCAGTTTTAAGTACCTGGGAGGAGGCTACACCTTC
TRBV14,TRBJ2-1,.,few,CASSQPPTIYNEQFF,TGTGCCAGCAGCCAGCCCCCGACTATCTACAATGAGCAGTTCTTC
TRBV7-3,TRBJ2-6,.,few,CASSFSGFADSGANVLTF,TGTGCCAGCAGCTTTTCCGGATTCGCCGACTCTGGGGCCAACGTCCTGACTTTC
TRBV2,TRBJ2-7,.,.,CASSEYSGASYEQYF,TGTGCCAGCAGTGAATATTCAGGGGCGTCCTACGAGCAGTACTTC
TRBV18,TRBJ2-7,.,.,CASSPRGFHEQYF,TGTGCCAGCTCACCAAGGGGTTTTCACGAGCAGTACTTC
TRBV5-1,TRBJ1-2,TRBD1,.,CASSGTGVAGYTF,TGCGCCAGCAGCGGGACAGGGGTTGCTGGCTACACCTTC